This T cell receptor beta chain is drawn from a study of control samples from healthy donors and cancer patients. Germline CDR1 SEHNR, CDR2 FQNEAQ (reference sequence). With 4 bases removed from V and 2 bases from J, the gap between germline ends came to 12 bases. This CDR3 contains 15 residues. The assay was immunoSEQ multiplex PCR, and TCRdb's table has in-frame clones only and misses some. In the table there are around 77,000 clones, over 80% of which are singletons. The sample comprised blood. This TCR was recovered from an older woman in good health. The chain carries TRBV7-9 and TRBJ2-1, with D perhaps TRBD1 or TRBD2 (5 bases each). The CDR3 reads CASSYSRDAYNEQFF. The CDR3 coding sequence is TGTGCCAGCAGCTACTCCCGGGACGCCTACAATGAGCAGTTCTTC.